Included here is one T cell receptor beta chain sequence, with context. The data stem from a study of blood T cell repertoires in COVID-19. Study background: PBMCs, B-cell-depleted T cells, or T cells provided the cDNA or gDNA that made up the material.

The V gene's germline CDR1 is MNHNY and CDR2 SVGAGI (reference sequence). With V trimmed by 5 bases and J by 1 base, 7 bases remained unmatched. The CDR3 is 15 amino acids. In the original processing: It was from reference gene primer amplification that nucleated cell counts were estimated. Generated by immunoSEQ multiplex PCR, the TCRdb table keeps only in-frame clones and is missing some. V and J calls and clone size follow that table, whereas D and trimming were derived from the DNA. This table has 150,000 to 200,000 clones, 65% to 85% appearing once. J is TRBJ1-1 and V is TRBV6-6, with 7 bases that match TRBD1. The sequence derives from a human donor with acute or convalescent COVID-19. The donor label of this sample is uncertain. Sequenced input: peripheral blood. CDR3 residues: CASSTTGAPNTEAFF. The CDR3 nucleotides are TGTGCCAGCAGTACCACAGGGGCCCCGAACACTGAAGCTTTCTTT.